Sequencing of this T cell receptor beta chain was carried out in a study of blood T cell repertoires in COVID-19. Sequencing was performed with immunoSEQ multiplex PCR; in TCRdb, only in-frame clones are kept and a portion is missing. The table records fewer than 250,000 clones, approximately 84% of them present only once. Trimming at V came to 1 base and at J to 7 bases, leaving 8 bases not matched to a gene. The CDR3 has 16 amino acids. Looked up from germline, CDR1 is SGHRS and CDR2 is YFSETQ. The origin of this receptor is a man aged 50-59 years with acute or convalescent COVID-19. The specimen sequenced was peripheral blood. The V call is TRBV5-1, the J call TRBJ2-1; the match to TRBD1 covers 10 bases. CDR3 protein: CASSLTPGQGWNEQFF. DNA for the CDR3: TGCGCCAGCAGCTTGACCCCGGGACAGGGGTGGAATGAGCAGTTCTTC.